The 21 T cell receptor beta chains below come from one sample, sequenced in a study of blood T cell repertoires in COVID-19 (TCRdb year 2020). Receptors were amplified or captured by the immunoSEQ multiplex PCR assay. TCRdb provides this immuneACCESS table in a form limited to in-frame rearrangements. Some clones are lacking; in checked studies, under half of them reflect an unresolved V gene, and why the rest are absent is not known. A total of about 250,000 clones appear in this sample, roughly 90% of them only once. 3.5% to 4% of the sample lies in the top ten. The sample taken for sequencing was PBMCs or T cells enriched from blood (not recorded which). The source is a woman aged 25 to 39 with acute COVID-19.

V and J are TRBV27 and TRBJ1-5, with 9 bases that match TRBD1. CDR1 is MNHEY, CDR2 SMNVEV, per germline (reference sequence). CDR3 length: 15 amino acids. V lost 5 bases to trimming and J lost 4 bases; unmatched junction nucleotides: 6. In DNA form, the CDR3 reads TGTGCCAGCAGTCCGGACAGGGGATTTAATCAGCCCCAGCATTTT. Translating gives CASSPDRGFNQPQHF.

V usage is TRBV20-1 and J usage is TRBJ2-7; the D gene is possibly TRBD2 (6 bases). Per germline, CDR1 DFQATT and CDR2 SNEGSKA (reference sequence). The CDR3 length is 14 residues. Trimming removed 3 bases from V and 2 bases from J, with 14 bases in between. CDR3 sequence: CSASWDGRAYEQYF. CDR3 in DNA: TGCAGTGCTAGTTGGGACGGGAGAGCCTACGAGCAGTACTTC.

This chain links TRBV5-5 with TRBJ2-1, with D maybe TRBD2 (5 bases). Germline V lookup: CDR1 SGHKS, CDR2 YYEKEE (reference sequence). The CDR3 sequence is 16 residues long. V shed 0 bases and J shed 6 bases, with 16 bases lying between them. This chain's CDR3 is CASSLAGARGLNEQFF. The CDR3 region has the DNA TGTGCCAGCAGCTTGGCGGGCGCTAGAGGGCTCAATGAGCAGTTCTTC.

J is TRBJ1-5 and V is TRBV4-1, with TRBD1 as a possible D gene (5 bases). The V end was cut by 1 base, the J end by 7 bases, with 8 bases between. The CDR3 extends over 13 amino acids. Germline CDR1 reads MGHRA; CDR2 reads YSYEKL. In nucleotides, the CDR3 is TGCGCCAGCAGCCAAGTGGGGCGACAGCCCCAGCATTTT. Protein: CASSQVGRQPQHF.

The rearrangement links TRBV7-9 to TRBJ1-1; perhaps TRBD1 as D (5 bases). This CDR3 contains 16 residues. From germline, CDR1 is SEHNR and CDR2 FQNEAQ (reference sequence). Deletions cut 5 bases from V and 3 bases from J, with 19 bases between. In DNA form, the CDR3 reads TGTGCCAGCAGCGACACAGGAAAGAGCAGGGACACTGAAGCTTTCTTT. It translates to CASSDTGKSRDTEAFF.

This chain links TRBV19 with TRBJ2-7; the match to TRBD1 covers 9 bases. With V trimmed by 3 bases and J by 5 bases, 8 bases remained unmatched. The CDR3 is 15 residues long. Germline-derived CDR1 and CDR2 are LNHDA and SQIVND (reference sequence). The CDR3 sequence: CASSIWTGESDEQYF. CDR3 nucleotides: TGTGCCAGTAGTATCTGGACAGGGGAGAGCGACGAGCAGTACTTC. The whole variable domain, remainder taken from reference TRBV19 and TRBJ2-7, is DGGITQSPKYLFRKEGQNVTLSCEQNLNHDAMYWYRQDPGQGLRLIYYSQIVNDFQKGDIAEGYSVSREKKESFPLTVTSAQKNPTAFYLCASSIWTGESDEQYFGPGTRLTVT.

The rearrangement links TRBV5-1 to TRBJ1-4; D is unclear. The CDR3 has 15 amino acids. The germline V and J ends were trimmed by 4 bases and 0 bases, with 10 bases remaining between them. Germline CDR1 and CDR2: SGHRS and YFSETQ. The CDR3 DNA is TGCGCCAGCAGCCGGGGAGGATCAACTAATGAAAAACTGTTTTTT. This encodes CASSRGGSTNEKLFF.

This chain joins TRBV28 and TRBJ2-6; 7 nucleotides line up with TRBD1. The CDR3 has 16 amino acids. Unmatched junction bases numbered 4, after V lost 4 bases and J lost 1 base. Germline V gene sequence: CDR1 MDHEN, CDR2 SYDVKM. As DNA, the CDR3 is TGTGCCAGCAGTTCTGCGACAGGGTCTGGGGCCAACGTCCTGACTTTC. Its protein product is CASSSATGSGANVLTF.

This clone was seen only once. The rearrangement links TRBV7-2 to TRBJ2-2; 8 nucleotides align to TRBD1. The CDR3 has 17 amino acids. Germline CDR1 is SGHTA and CDR2 is FQGNSA. Losses at the gene ends were 4 bases for V and 0 bases for J; bases not matched to a gene: 7. Written as DNA, the CDR3 is TGTGCCAGCAGCTCACCTACAGGGGGATCGAACACCGGGGAGCTGTTTTTT. Its translation: CASSSPTGGSNTGELFF.

This rearrangement joins TRBV30 to TRBJ1-1, with 8 nucleotides matching TRBD1. The CDR3 extends over 14 amino acids. The V gene's germline CDR1 is GTSNPN and CDR2 SVGIG (reference sequence). After removal of 5 bases from V and 1 base from J, the junction contained 6 bases not matched to a gene. The CDR3 sequence is CAWDPDRGNTEAFF. CDR3 nucleotide sequence: TGTGCCTGGGACCCAGACAGGGGGAACACTGAAGCTTTCTTT.

The rearrangement joins TRBV2 to TRBJ2-7; 8 positions agree with TRBD1. J lost 5 bases, V lost 3 bases, and 12 bases had no gene match. Germline V gene lookup returns CDR1 SNHLY and CDR2 FYNNEI. This CDR3 is built from 16 residues. The CDR3 loop is CASSEAVWDRWDEQYF. The CDR3 nucleotides are TGTGCCAGCAGTGAGGCGGTATGGGACAGGTGGGACGAGCAGTACTTC.

The rearrangement links TRBV20-1 to TRBJ1-4; D is uncertain. Looked up from germline, CDR1 is DFQATT and CDR2 is SNEGSKA (reference sequence). Trimming cost V 5 bases and J 4 bases, with 2 bases left between them. The CDR3 is made up of 10 amino acids. The CDR3 spells CSAYNEKLFF. CDR3 bases: TGCAGTGCTTATAATGAAAAACTGTTTTTT.

V is TRBV20-1 and J is TRBJ1-3, with a weak D call TRBD1 (6 bases). The length of the CDR3 is 14 residues. CDR1 DFQATT and CDR2 SNEGSKA come from the germline V gene (reference sequence). The germline V and J ends were trimmed by 3 bases and 2 bases, with 11 bases remaining between them. The CDR3 loop is CSASEAGAGNTIYF. The CDR3 nucleotides read TGCAGTGCTAGTGAGGCAGGGGCTGGAAACACCATATATTTT.

The table lists this clone with a few counts. The V and J genes are TRBV5-4 and TRBJ1-2, with 7 bases aligning to TRBD1. The CDR3 is made up of 15 amino acids. Per germline, CDR1 SGHNT and CDR2 YYREEE (reference sequence). Trimming cost V 0 bases and J 3 bases; bases outside gene matches: 5. The CDR3 protein is CASSLEWTGHYGYTF. DNA of the CDR3: TGTGCCAGCAGCTTGGAATGGACAGGACACTATGGCTACACCTTC.

The V and J genes are TRBV27 and TRBJ2-7; 7 bases map to TRBD1. CDR1 and CDR2 (germline): MNHEY, SMNVEV (reference sequence). Trimming at V came to 4 bases and at J to 7 bases, leaving 7 bases not matched to a gene. This CDR3 comprises 13 residues. CDR3 amino acids: CASSSTGWLEQYF. The CDR3 DNA is TGTGCCAGCAGTTCGACAGGGTGGTTGGAGCAGTACTTC.

This clone was seen just once. The chain uses TRBV21-1 and TRBJ1-6; no check of the table's D call, TRBD1, against the DNA was made. TRBV21-1 is annotated as a pseudogene. The CDR3 extends over 16 amino acids. In DNA, the CDR3 is TGTGCCAGCAGCAAAGATGGGGGACATTATAATTCACCCCTCCACTTT. Amino acid sequence: CASSKDGGHYNSPLHF.

V and J are TRBV27 and TRBJ1-2, with 11 positions matching TRBD1. The CDR3 loop spans 15 amino acids. The germline gives CDR1 MNHEY, CDR2 SMNVEV (reference sequence). Trimming took 7 bases from V and 4 from J; bases not matched to a gene: 8. The CDR3 is CASTPGTGGVYGYTF. The CDR3 coding sequence is TGTGCCAGCACCCCCGGGACAGGGGGGGTCTATGGCTACACCTTC.

This rearrangement joins TRBV5-4 to TRBJ2-7; D unclear. This CDR3 is built from 12 residues. Between the trimmed V and J ends, which lost 4 bases and 6 bases, there was a span of 11 bases. In germline, CDR1 is SGHNT, CDR2 YYREEE (reference sequence). The DNA of the CDR3 is TGTGCCAGCAGCGGTGGAGCGTTCGAGCAGTACTTC. Its protein is CASSGGAFEQYF.

The chain employs TRBV6-5 and TRBJ2-7; D call uncertain. Germline V lookup: CDR1 MNHEY, CDR2 SVGAGI. V dropped 3 bases and J dropped 3 bases, with 9 bases sitting between them. The length of the CDR3 is 13 residues. CDR3 bases: TGTGCCAGCAGTTATACTCCATACTACGAGCAGTACTTC. This translates into CASSYTPYYEQYF.

This clone showed up just once. The chain combines TRBV27 with TRBJ2-1; D might be TRBD1 (6 bases). Per the germline V gene, CDR1 is MNHEY and CDR2 is SMNVEV (reference sequence). V was trimmed by 6 bases and J by 1 base, leaving 25 bases between them. This CDR3 comprises 19 residues. The CDR3, as DNA: TGTGCCAGCAGCCCGTTCAGCAGGGGTCAGGTTGGGTCCTACAATGAGCAGTTCTTC. This gives the protein CASSPFSRGQVGSYNEQFF.

The chain has TRBV19 and TRBJ1-4; 7 bases are shared with TRBD1. In germline, CDR1 is LNHDA, CDR2 SQIVND (reference sequence). The CDR3 is made up of 15 amino acids. The V and J ends lost 5 bases and 3 bases, in that order; junction bases with no gene match: 6. CDR3: CASSGSGTANEKLFF. The CDR3 coding sequence is TGTGCCAGTAGTGGGTCCGGGACAGCTAATGAAAAACTGTTTTTT.